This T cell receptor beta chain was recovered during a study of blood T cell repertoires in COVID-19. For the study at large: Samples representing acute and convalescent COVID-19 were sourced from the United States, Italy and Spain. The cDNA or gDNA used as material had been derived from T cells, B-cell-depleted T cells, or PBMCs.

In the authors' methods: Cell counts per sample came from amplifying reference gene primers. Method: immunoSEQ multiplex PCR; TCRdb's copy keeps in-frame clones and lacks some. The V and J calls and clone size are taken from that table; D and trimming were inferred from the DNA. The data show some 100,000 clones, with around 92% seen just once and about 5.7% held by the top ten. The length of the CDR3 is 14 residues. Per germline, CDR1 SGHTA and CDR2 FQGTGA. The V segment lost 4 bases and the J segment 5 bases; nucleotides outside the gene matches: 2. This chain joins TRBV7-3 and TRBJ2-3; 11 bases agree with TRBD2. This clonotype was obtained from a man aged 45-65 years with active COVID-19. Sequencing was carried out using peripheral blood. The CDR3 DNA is TGTGCCAGCAGCTCTGGGACTAGCGGAGATACGCAGTATTTT. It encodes CASSSGTSGDTQYF.